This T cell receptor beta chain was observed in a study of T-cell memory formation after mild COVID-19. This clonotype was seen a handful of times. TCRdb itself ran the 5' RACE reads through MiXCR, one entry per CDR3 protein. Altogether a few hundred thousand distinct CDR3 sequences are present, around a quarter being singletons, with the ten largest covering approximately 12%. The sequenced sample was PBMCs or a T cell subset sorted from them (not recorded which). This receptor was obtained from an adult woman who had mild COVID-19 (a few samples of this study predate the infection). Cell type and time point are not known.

The CDR3 protein is CASCVGTDTQYF. DNA of the CDR3: TGTGCCAGCTGTGTGGGCACAGATACGCAGTATTTT. V usage is TRBV12-3 or TRBV12-4 and J usage is TRBJ2-3; the D is unclear. This CDR3 contains 12 residues. V was shortened by 8 bases and J by 1 base, with 7 bases between the two germline ends.